These 26 T cell receptor beta chains share one sample of origin, sequenced in a study of tumor and adjacent non-tumor tissue in lung cancer. No cell sorting was done before RNA was extracted from the tissue. The normal lung tissue was taken more than 3 cm from the tumor edge. The library came from three nested PCR rounds adapted from ARM-PCR protocols. TCRdb used MiXCR to reprocess the multiplex PCR reads, holding one entry per CDR3 protein. The sample holds about 110,000 distinct CDR3 sequences, 62% seen once. Input material: distant non-tumor lung tissue. The receptors were sampled from a man aged 55 to 70 with non-small cell lung cancer.

The chain uses TRBV6-5 and TRBJ2-4; possible D gene TRBD2, 6 bases. Trimming shortened V by 7 bases and J by 3 bases, and 25 bases separated the two germline ends. There are 18 residues in the CDR3. Germline CDR1 is MNHEY and CDR2 is SVGAGI. This CDR3 is CASTQTSGRRMGKNIQYF. CDR3 nucleotides: TGTGCCAGCACTCAGACTAGTGGGAGGCGGATGGGCAAAAACATTCAGTACTTC.

Ten or more counts support this clonotype. This sequence joins TRBV7-9 and TRBJ2-3, with D unclear. The V end was cut by 1 base, the J end by 2 bases, with 7 bases between. The CDR3 spans 14 residues. The V gene's germline CDR1 is SEHNR and CDR2 FQNEAQ (reference sequence). The CDR3 sequence is CASSLDSPTDTQYF. CDR3 bases: TGTGCCAGCAGCTTAGACAGTCCCACAGATACGCAGTATTTT.

This clonotype was counted only a few times. A clone one base away is much larger, so this may be a read error. The chain combines TRBV5-5 with TRBJ2-1, with D perhaps matching TRBD2 (5 bases). The V end lost 2 bases, the J end lost 8 bases, and 5 bases lay between the germline ends. CDR1 and CDR2 (germline): SGHKS, YYEKEE (reference sequence). This CDR3 is built from 11 residues. CDR3 region: CASSFSDEQFF. The CDR3 coding sequence is TGTGCCAGCAGCTTTAGCGATGAGCAGTTCTTC.

V gene TRBV11-1 combines with J gene TRBJ2-7; possibly TRBD2 for D (5 bases). The germline V and J ends were trimmed by 5 bases and 10 bases, with 21 bases remaining between them. Germline assignment: CDR1 SGHAT and CDR2 FQDESV (reference sequence). The CDR3 has 14 residues. CDR3 residues: CASSILIRGGVQYF. The CDR3 region has the DNA TGTGCCAGCAGCATACTAATTCGGGGTGGCGTACAGTACTTC.

A remark on this clonotype: With a much larger clone just one base away, this may be a read error. The chain has TRBV20-1 and TRBJ2-7, with 7 nucleotides matching TRBD1. CDR1 and CDR2 (germline): DFQATT, SNEGSKA (reference sequence). This CDR3 region has 11 residues. The V and J ends lost 6 bases and 12 bases, in that order; junction bases with no gene match: 11. The DNA of the CDR3 is TGCAGTGCAAGCCACCAGTACAGGGGGTACTTC. Protein product: CSASHQYRGYF.

With regard to this clonotype: A read error is possible here, since a much larger clone lies one base away. V gene TRBV20-1 combines with J gene TRBJ1-1; the D gene is possibly TRBD1 (5 bases). CDR1 DFQATT and CDR2 SNEGSKA come from the germline V gene (reference sequence). Deletions cut 0 bases from V and 7 bases from J, with 15 bases between. The CDR3 contains 14 residues. The CDR3 coding sequence is TGCAGTGCTAGAGATCTAGGGAGGGGCATTGAAGCTTTCTTT. This translates into CSARDLGRGIEAFF.

As concerns this clonotype: An end of the junction does not agree with germline; a read error may underlie this. This chain uses TRBV7-9 with TRBJ1-1, with 7 positions matching TRBD1. The CDR3 loop spans 15 amino acids. Germline V gene sequence: CDR1 SEHNR, CDR2 FQNEAQ (reference sequence). CDR3 DNA: TGTGCCAGCAGCACTAGCCGGGGGACAGACACTGAAGCTCTCTTT. This encodes CASSTSRGTDTEALF.

To note about this clonotype: The junction and the germline gene differ at one end; a read error may be behind it. This chain joins TRBV7-8 and TRBJ2-7; tentatively, D is TRBD1 (7 bases). The CDR3 is made up of 15 amino acids. CDR1 SGHVS and CDR2 FQNEAQ come from the germline V gene. The CDR3 loop is CAGSLGGTVVNEQYF. In DNA, the CDR3 is TGTGCCGGCAGCCTTGGCGGGACAGTCGTCAACGAGCAGTACTTT.

The CDR3 DNA follows: TGTGCCAGCTCAACTGACAGGGGACCCTACAATGAGCAGTTCTTC. Translating it yields CASSTDRGPYNEQFF. V is TRBV18 and J is TRBJ2-1, with TRBD1 matching over 8 bases. The CDR3 has 15 amino acids. Germline values: CDR1 KGHSH, CDR2 LQKENI. The junction had 5 bases not matched to a gene; V was cut back by 5 bases and J by 2 bases.

This chain connects TRBV20-1 to TRBJ2-5; D possibly corresponds to TRBD2 (6 bases). Per germline, CDR1 DFQATT and CDR2 SNEGSKA (reference sequence). The CDR3 extends over 13 amino acids. Trimming removed 6 bases from V and 3 bases from J, with 14 bases in between. CDR3 coding DNA: TGCAGTGCGCGCGGGATCTCCGAAGAGACCCAGTACTTC. It encodes CSARGISEETQYF.

V gene TRBV6-1 combines with J gene TRBJ2-7; TRBD1 matches 9 bases. The junction had 7 bases not matched to a gene; V was cut back by 1 base and J by 0 bases. CDR3 length equals 17 residues. Germline CDR1 and CDR2: MNHNS and SASEGT. CDR3 residues: CASSEEFTGGNSYEQYF. The CDR3 DNA follows: TGTGCCAGCAGTGAAGAGTTTACAGGGGGCAACTCCTACGAGCAGTACTTC.

As to this clonotype: A junction boundary mismatches the germline segment, possibly from a read error. J is TRBJ2-2 and V is TRBV12-3 or TRBV12-4; TRBD1 matches 8 bases. This CDR3 is 14 amino acids long. Here the CDR3 reads CASSRGRYAGELFF. In DNA, the CDR3 is TGTGCGAGCAGCAGGGGGCGTTACGCCGGGGAGCTGTTTTTT.

This clonotype is a singleton in its sample. The junction departs from the called germline gene at one end, perhaps through a read error. The rearrangement links TRBV29-1 to TRBJ2-1, with 8 bases aligning to TRBD2. Germline V gives CDR1 SQVTM, CDR2 ANQGSEA. The CDR3 contains 16 residues. The CDR3 sequence: CSVKKNAAGVANEEFF. In DNA form, the CDR3 reads TGCAGCGTTAAAAAAAATGCAGCGGGAGTAGCCAATGAGGAGTTCTTC.

At least ten counts were recorded for this clonotype. The rearrangement uses TRBV6-5 and TRBJ1-1, with TRBD1 matching over 7 bases. After removal of 5 bases from V and 3 bases from J, the junction contained 3 bases not matched to a gene. This CDR3 has 13 amino acids. CDR1 is MNHEY and CDR2 is SVGAGI in the germline V gene. The CDR3 nucleotides are TGTGCCAGCAGTGTCGACAGGGACACTGAAGCTTTCTTT. Encoded protein: CASSVDRDTEAFF.

J is TRBJ1-5 and V is TRBV20-1; 9 positions agree with TRBD1. Germline V gene sequence: CDR1 DFQATT, CDR2 SNEGSKA (reference sequence). Germline trimming cut 7 bases from V and 3 bases from J; bases unmatched to any gene: 7. The CDR3 covers 14 residues. DNA of the CDR3: TGCAGTGTTAGGGGGACAGGGAACAATCAGCCCCAGCATTTT. Protein product: CSVRGTGNNQPQHF.

J is TRBJ2-3 and V is TRBV7-9; either TRBD1 or TRBD2 may fit D (5 bases each). The CDR3 is 16 amino acids. Trimming removed 5 bases from V and 3 bases from J, with 18 bases in between. Looked up from germline, CDR1 is SEHNR and CDR2 is FQNEAQ (reference sequence). CDR3 in amino acids: CASSNEGSVATDTQYF. CDR3 bases: TGTGCCAGCAGCAACGAGGGGAGCGTAGCTACAGATACGCAGTATTTT.

The chain's CDR3 is CASGSIRGRNNEQFF. For the CDR3, the DNA is TGTGCCAGCGGGTCTATTAGAGGGAGAAACAATGAGCAGTTCTTC. The rearrangement joins TRBV5-4 to TRBJ2-1; TRBD2 is a possible D gene (5 bases). V was trimmed by 7 bases and J by 5 bases, leaving 19 bases between them. The CDR3 is made up of 15 amino acids. Germline V gene lookup returns CDR1 SGHNT and CDR2 YYREEE (reference sequence). Variable domain in full (rest from reference TRBV5-4 and TRBJ2-1): ETGVTQSPTHLIKTRGQQVTLRCSSQSGHNTVSWYQQALGQGPQFIFQYYREEENGRGNFPPRFSGLQFPNYSSELNVNALELDDSALYLCASGSIRGRNNEQFFGPGTRLTVL.

This clonotype was counted a few times. The chain couples TRBV28 to TRBJ1-1; perhaps TRBD1 as D (5 bases). The CDR3 spans 13 residues. Trimming removed 7 bases at V and 7 bases at J, with 16 bases between. Germline V gene sequence: CDR1 MDHEN, CDR2 SYDVKM. In DNA form, the CDR3 reads TGTGCCAGCAATCGGGGGAATGGTGATGAAGCTTTCTTT. It specifies CASNRGNGDEAFF.

Here the CDR3 DNA reads TGTGCCAGCGCCACGGTGGACGAAGCTTTCTTT. Protein: CASATVDEAFF. The V call is TRBV11-2, the J call TRBJ1-1; D unresolved. This CDR3 spans 11 amino acids. The V end was cut by 8 bases, the J end by 8 bases, with 12 bases between. The germline gives CDR1 SGHAT, CDR2 FQNNGV.

CDR3 protein: CASSGPDRLSQYF. CDR3 coding DNA: TGTGCCAGCAGCGGACCTGACAGGCTATCGCAGTATTTT. This chain connects TRBV2 to TRBJ2-3; D is possibly TRBD1 (6 bases). The germline V gene has CDR1 SNHLY and CDR2 FYNNEI. The CDR3 length is 13 residues. V lost 6 bases and J 10 bases, leaving 17 bases between the germline ends.

This clonotype was seen at least ten times. V usage is TRBV29-1 and J usage is TRBJ2-3; 9 positions agree with TRBD1. The germline gives CDR1 SQVTM, CDR2 ANQGSEA. With V trimmed by 4 bases and J by 3 bases, 5 bases remained unmatched. The CDR3 is 14 amino acids. The CDR3 region has the DNA TGCAGCGTTGCTACAGGGGGCAGGACAGATACGCAGTATTTT. Amino acids: CSVATGGRTDTQYF.

This clonotype appeared a single time. The V gene is TRBV6-2 or TRBV6-3, the J gene TRBJ1-1; D is perhaps TRBD1 (6 bases). Trimming cost V 2 bases and J 13 bases, with 20 bases left between them. This CDR3 spans 14 amino acids. CDR1 is MNHEY, CDR2 SVGEGT, per germline. CDR3 DNA sequence: TGTGCCAGCAGTTACGGGGGGGCTAACACTGGAGTTTTCTTT. It yields the protein CASSYGGANTGVFF.

J is TRBJ2-7 and V is TRBV6-1, with D perhaps matching TRBD2 (7 bases). The V and J ends lost 1 base and 6 bases respectively, with 13 bases between them. In germline, CDR1 is MNHNS, CDR2 SASEGT. This CDR3 region has 14 residues. The chain's CDR3 is CASSEEGGQAEQYF. The CDR3 DNA follows: TGTGCCAGCAGTGAAGAGGGGGGGCAGGCCGAGCAGTACTTC.

This sequence joins TRBV28 and TRBJ1-1; D ambiguous. The CDR3 runs to 14 residues. CDR1 is MDHEN and CDR2 is SYDVKM in the germline V gene. V dropped 10 bases and J dropped 1 base, with 16 bases sitting between them. The CDR3 DNA reads as TGTGCCACCACATTGGTCACCCGGAACACTGAAGCTTTCTTT. Amino acid sequence: CATTLVTRNTEAFF.

This clonotype has at least ten counts. The V gene is TRBV13, the J gene TRBJ2-1, with 7 bases identical to TRBD1. Germline CDR1 and CDR2: PRHDT and FYEKMQ (reference sequence). This CDR3 comprises 14 residues. The V gene end was trimmed by 3 bases and the J gene end by 12 bases; junction bases not matched to a gene: 11. The chain's CDR3 is CASSFRDRGFWQFF. CDR3 bases: TGTGCCAGCAGCTTCCGGGACAGAGGCTTTTGGCAGTTCTTC. The whole variable domain, filled in from reference TRBV13 and TRBJ2-1, reads AAGVIQSPRHLIKEKRETATLKCYPIPRHDTVYWYQQGPGQDPQFLISFYEKMQSDKGSIPDRFSAQQFSDYHSELNMSSLELGDSALYFCASSFRDRGFWQFFGPGTRLTVL.

The J gene is TRBJ2-1, the V gene TRBV11-2; 9 positions agree with TRBD2. CDR3 length equals 14 residues. Germline-derived CDR1 and CDR2 are SGHAT and FQNNGV. V dropped 3 bases and J dropped 9; count of bases not matched to a gene: 6. As DNA, the CDR3 is TGTGCCAGCAGCTTGTTAGCGGGAGCGGCTGAGCAGTTCTTC. It translates to CASSLLAGAAEQFF.